A selection of T cell receptor beta chains follows, all from one sample in a study of blood T cell repertoires in COVID-19. Using immunoSEQ multiplex PCR, the repertoire was profiled, and TCRdb retains in-frame clones only, with some absent. The data show 45,000 or so clones, under 85% seen once. Sequenced input: peripheral blood. The receptor set was obtained from a man older than 75 in a cohort sampled during active COVID-19. The CDR3 runs from the conserved cysteine through the conserved F or W. The D gene is left open where the match is weak. Only some rows state a clone size, as once, few, many or a class for expanded clones.

J,size,length,D,V,DNA,CDR3
TRBJ1-5,-,16,TRBD1,TRBV5-6,TGTGCCAGCAGCGCGTCAGTGGGGCAGGGGGCCCAGCCCCAGCATTTT,CASSASVGQGAQPQHF
TRBJ1-2,-,14,-,TRBV11-2,TGTGCCAGCAGCTTGAATCAGGCGATATATGGCTACACCTTC,CASSLNQAIYGYTF
TRBJ1-3,-,15,-,TRBV11-2,TGTGCCAGCAGCTTAGGACAAGGCTCTGGAAACACCATATATTTT,CASSLGQGSGNTIYF
TRBJ1-5,-,16,-,TRBV28,TGTGCCAGCAGTTTAGGGGGCGCGGGTAGCAATCAGCCCCAGCATTTT,CASSLGGAGSNQPQHF
TRBJ2-2,few,19,-,TRBV3-1/TRBV3-2,TGTGCCAGCAGCCAAATAGTTTCGCGGAGGGATGAGAACACCGGGGAGCTGTTTTTT,CASSQIVSRRDENTGELFF
TRBJ1-1,-,13,TRBD1,TRBV11-2,TGTGCCAGCAGCGCAGACAGGGGTGCTGAAGCTTTCTTT,CASSADRGAEAFF
TRBJ2-2,-,16,TRBD2,TRBV3-1/TRBV3-2,TGTGCCAGCAGCCTCCATGGCGGGGGTCACACCGGGGAGCTGTTTTTT,CASSLHGGGHTGELFF
TRBJ1-3,-,17,-,TRBV9,TGTGCCAGCAGCGTAGGAATGGTGGGGGGCTCTGGAAACACCATATATTTT,CASSVGMVGGSGNTIYF
TRBJ1-1,-,13,TRBD1,TRBV28,TGTGCCAGCAGGGGACAGGGTTGGACTGAAGCTTTCTTT,CASRGQGWTEAFF
TRBJ2-2,-,15,TRBD1,TRBV28,TGTGCCAGCAGTTCGCCGGGACAGGGGTCCGGGGAGCTGTTTTTT,CASSSPGQGSGELFF
TRBJ1-3,-,17,TRBD1,TRBV3-1/TRBV3-2,TGTGCCAGCAGCCAAGATCGCGGACAGGGGGAGAGAAACACCATATATTTT,CASSQDRGQGERNTIYF
TRBJ1-1,-,15,-,TRBV7-8,TGTGCCAGCAGCTCACAGGGTTGGGTGAACACTGAAGCTTTCTTT,CASSSQGWVNTEAFF
TRBJ2-1,-,16,TRBD2,TRBV7-2,TGTGCCAGCAGCTTCGCCAGCGGGAGTGTCCCTGGTGAGCAGTTCTTC,CASSFASGSVPGEQFF
TRBJ2-5,-,16,-,TRBV7-3,TGTGCCAGCAGCTTAAGACGGCCGCGTCCGGGGGAGACCCAGTACTTC,CASSLRRPRPGETQYF
TRBJ2-2,-,14,-,TRBV27,TGTGCCAGCAGCAGACTCTCTCGGACCGGGGAGCTGTTTTTT,CASSRLSRTGELFF
TRBJ2-3,-,15,TRBD1,TRBV9,TGTGCCAGCAGCGTTTCCGGACAGGGGATAGATACGCAGTATTTT,CASSVSGQGIDTQYF
TRBJ2-1,-,14,-,TRBV11-3,TGTGCCAGCAGCTTAGGACAGCTATACAATGAGCAGTTCTTC,CASSLGQLYNEQFF
TRBJ1-1,-,15,TRBD1,TRBV5-1,TGCGCCAGCAGCTTGGGTCCCGGGACAGGGACTGAAGCTTTCTTT,CASSLGPGTGTEAFF
TRBJ1-2,-,14,TRBD1,TRBV7-2,TGTGCCAGCAGCCCACGGACAGGGAACTATGGCTACACCTTC,CASSPRTGNYGYTF
TRBJ1-5,-,15,-,TRBV7-2,TGTGCCAGCAGCTTAGTTCATGGAGTCGGTCAGCCCCAGCATTTT,CASSLVHGVGQPQHF
TRBJ1-1,-,13,-,TRBV12-3/TRBV12-4,TGTGCCAGCAATTTGGGAATGGACAGCACGGCTTTCTTT,CASNLGMDSTAFF
TRBJ2-2,-,14,-,TRBV11-2,TGTGCCAGCAGCTTCCCGGGGAGGACCGGGGAGCTGTTTTTT,CASSFPGRTGELFF
TRBJ2-7,-,17,TRBD2,TRBV9,TGTGCCAGCAGCGTAGCTGCGACTAGCGGGCACTCCTACGAGCAGTACTTC,CASSVAATSGHSYEQYF
TRBJ2-7,medium-sized,10,TRBD2,TRBV19,TGTGCCACCGGGGGGTTGGAGCAGTACTTC,CATGGLEQYF
TRBJ2-2,-,19,-,TRBV5-6,TGTGCCAGCAGCTCACTAGGAATAGACGGCCGATCGGACACCGGGGAGCTGTTTTTT,CASSSLGIDGRSDTGELFF
TRBJ1-2,few,15,-,TRBV7-2,TGTGCCAGCAGCTTAGGGCGGATCCTCAGCTATGGCTACACCTTC,CASSLGRILSYGYTF
TRBJ1-1,-,19,-,TRBV3-1/TRBV3-2,TGTGCCAGCAGCCAAAAGGGGCGCGTCCTGCCCGACATGAACACTGAAGCTTTCTTT,CASSQKGRVLPDMNTEAFF
TRBJ2-5,few,15,TRBD2,TRBV7-8,TGTGCCAGCAGCTTTAGCGGGAGGGTCGGAGAGACCCAGTACTTC,CASSFSGRVGETQYF